Listed below are T cell receptor beta chains from one sample, sequenced in a study of pediatric ulcerative colitis. TCRdb keeps only in-frame clones here, not all; method: immunoSEQ multiplex PCR. The table has around 40,000 clones, roughly 82% seen once. Sequenced material: gut tissue. The receptors stem from a boy aged 10-17 years with severe ulcerative colitis. The CDR3 runs from the conserved cysteine through the conserved F or W. D genes are given only for firm matches. Part of the rows lack a size; the others show once, few, many or a class for expanded clones.

>-|TRBJ1-6|TRBV2|-
CASATGRSSPLHF
TGTGCCTCAGCTACGGGGAGAAGTTCACCCCTCCACTTT
>-|TRBJ1-3|TRBV7-9|-
CASREGAGNTIYF
TGTGCCAGCAGGGAAGGGGCTGGAAACACCATATATTTT
>few|TRBJ1-6|TRBV23-1|-
CASSQSSFRSPLHF
TGCGCCAGCAGTCAATCGAGTTTTCGGTCACCCCTCCACTTT
>-|TRBJ2-7|TRBV30|-
CAWSGSSEQYF
TGTGCCTGGAGTGGGAGTTCCGAGCAGTACTTC
>few|TRBJ1-5|TRBV2|TRBD1
CASSLDRDGNQPQHF
TGTGCCAGCAGTTTGGACAGGGACGGCAATCAGCCCCAGCATTTT
>-|TRBJ2-7|TRBV4-1|-
CASSRIPGDVSYEQYF
TGCGCCAGCAGCCGCATCCCGGGGGATGTCTCCTACGAGCAGTACTTC
>-|TRBJ2-5|TRBV5-1|-
CASSFGWGEQETQYF
TGCGCCAGCAGCTTTGGGTGGGGGGAACAAGAGACCCAGTACTTC
>-|TRBJ2-4|TRBV7-3|TRBD1
CASSPGTGRDIQYF
TGTGCCAGCAGCCCCGGGACAGGGCGGGACATTCAGTACTTC
>-|TRBJ2-5|TRBV11-2|TRBD2
CASSLGGTRGLETQYF
TGTGCCAGCAGCCTAGGTGGGACTAGGGGCTTAGAGACCCAGTACTTC
>once|TRBJ2-4|TRBV5-1|-
CASSLMAGQNIQYF
TGCGCCAGCAGCTTGATGGCAGGACAAAACATTCAGTACTTC
>-|TRBJ2-5|TRBV28|-
CASEPAGAIQETQYF
TGTGCCAGTGAACCCGCGGGGGCGATCCAAGAGACCCAGTACTTC
>-|TRBJ2-1|TRBV11-2|-
CASSLGRTSITRFF
TGTGCCAGCAGCTTAGGGCGAACTAGTATCACCCGGTTCTTC
>-|TRBJ2-2|TRBV4-2|-
CASSQGAITGVTGELFF
TGTGCCAGCAGCCAAGGTGCTATCACGGGGGTAACCGGGGAGCTGTTTTTT
>-|TRBJ1-5|TRBV11-2|-
CASSLGDTYNQPQHF
TGTGCCAGCAGCTTAGGGGACACATACAATCAGCCCCAGCATTTT
>-|TRBJ1-1|TRBV30|-
CAWTSEGEAFF
TGTGCCTGGACCAGCGAGGGGGAAGCTTTCTTT
>-|TRBJ2-1|TRBV7-6|TRBD2
CASSLVRGGSSYNEQFF
TGTGCCAGCAGCCTAGTCCGGGGGGGTAGCTCCTACAATGAGCAGTTCTTC
>once|TRBJ2-7|TRBV27|TRBD2
CASSSSSGGHPYEQYF
TGTGCCAGCAGTTCCTCTAGCGGGGGACACCCCTACGAGCAGTACTTC
>-|TRBJ1-5|TRBV27|-
CASSTSSNQPQHF
TGTGCCAGCAGCACATCTAGCAATCAGCCCCAGCATTTT
>-|TRBJ2-2|TRBV28|-
CASSAHETAQRGELFF
TGTGCCAGCAGTGCACACGAGACCGCCCAGCGAGGGGAGCTGTTTTTT
>-|TRBJ2-7|TRBV11-1|-
CASSLAEGTHSYEQYF
TGTGCCAGCAGCTTAGCGGAGGGGACCCACTCCTACGAGCAGTACTTC
>-|TRBJ1-5|TRBV19|-
CATHMGIYSLQPQHF
TGTGCCACTCATATGGGCATTTACTCTTTGCAGCCCCAGCATTTT
>few|TRBJ1-1|TRBV12-5|TRBD1
CASGLRTGQSNTEAFF
TGTGCTAGTGGCCTGAGAACGGGACAGTCAAACACTGAAGCTTTCTTT
>-|TRBJ2-5|TRBV14|-
CASSQTGTRETQYF
TGTGCCAGCAGCCAGACCGGGACAAGGGAGACCCAGTACTTC
>-|TRBJ2-7|TRBV6-6|-
CASSYGAGDYEQYF
TGTGCCAGCAGTTACGGGGCAGGAGATTACGAGCAGTACTTC
>-|TRBJ2-2|TRBV7-3|-
CASTGSGTGELFF
TGTGCCAGCACCGGCTCGGGAACCGGGGAGCTGTTTTTT
>-|TRBJ1-1|TRBV7-9|-
CASSRSGRPQTFF
TGTGCCAGCAGCCGATCGGGGAGGCCTCAGACTTTCTTT
>-|TRBJ1-2|TRBV28|-
CASSLGTSYGYTF
TGTGCCAGCAGTTTAGGGACGTCCTATGGCTACACCTTC
>-|TRBJ2-1|TRBV5-1|-
CASSFQGQGTYNEQFF
TGCGCCAGCAGCTTTCAGGGGCAGGGAACCTACAATGAGCAGTTCTTC
>-|TRBJ1-5|TRBV28|-
CASSPLGEGGQPQHF
TGTGCCAGCAGTCCACTTGGGGAGGGCGGTCAGCCCCAGCATTTT
>-|TRBJ1-1|TRBV7-9|-
CASTVWGDTEAFF
TGTGCCAGCACCGTATGGGGGGACACTGAAGCTTTCTTT
>-|TRBJ2-3|TRBV7-2|TRBD2
CASHSPGGGTDTQYF
TGTGCCAGCCACTCCCCGGGGGGGGGCACAGATACGCAGTATTTT
>once|TRBJ2-1|TRBV10-3|-
CASGWGAEQFF
TGTGCCAGTGGGTGGGGCGCTGAGCAGTTCTTC
>few|TRBJ2-3|TRBV6-6|-
CASSYVGGPDTQYF
TGTGCCAGCAGTTATGTGGGGGGGCCAGATACGCAGTATTTT
>-|TRBJ1-1|TRBV18|-
CASSPPSRQNTEAFF
TGTGCCAGCTCACCACCTAGCAGGCAGAACACTGAAGCTTTCTTT
>few|TRBJ2-7|TRBV9|-
CASSLGEGTALRYEQYF
TGTGCCAGCAGCTTGGGGGAGGGGACAGCCTTACGTTACGAGCAGTACTTC
>-|TRBJ1-1|TRBV10-3|-
CAISDFNPQNRAFF
TGTGCCATCAGTGACTTTAACCCTCAAAATCGAGCTTTCTTT
>-|TRBJ1-5|TRBV19|-
CASRVSNQPQHF
TGTGCCAGTAGGGTAAGCAATCAGCCCCAGCATTTT
>-|TRBJ2-3|TRBV11-2|TRBD2
CASTLGRGGVSDTQYF
TGTGCCAGCACCCTAGGTCGGGGGGGCGTCTCAGATACGCAGTATTTT
>-|TRBJ1-1|TRBV7-2|-
CASSLGGGLNTEAFF
TGTGCCAGCAGCTTAGGGGGAGGGTTGAACACTGAAGCTTTCTTT
>-|TRBJ2-7|TRBV7-7|TRBD1
CASAQGQGAYEQYF
TGTGCTAGCGCACAGGGACAGGGGGCGTACGAGCAGTACTTC
>-|TRBJ1-4|TRBV19|-
CASNARPGPPGTNEKLFF
TGTGCCAGTAACGCCCGGCCAGGGCCCCCTGGGACTAATGAAAAACTGTTTTTT
>-|TRBJ2-1|TRBV10-3|TRBD2
CAISGGLVGLRSYNEQFF
TGTGCCATCAGTGGGGGACTAGTGGGGTTAAGATCCTACAATGAGCAGTTCTTC
>-|TRBJ2-2|TRBV7-3|-
CASSLVSSPFTGELFF
TGTGCCAGCAGCTTAGTTTCATCCCCGTTCACCGGGGAGCTGTTTTTT
>-|TRBJ2-1|TRBV19|-
CASSIQQSDEQFF
TGTGCCAGTAGTATCCAACAGAGCGATGAGCAGTTCTTC
>medium-sized|TRBJ1-2|TRBV7-9|-
CASSSWTSDYGYTF
TGTGCCAGCAGCTCCTGGACGTCCGACTATGGCTACACCTTC
>-|TRBJ1-5|TRBV5-4|-
CASSLGQSNQPQHF
TGTGCCAGCAGCTTGGGTCAGAGCAATCAGCCCCAGCATTTT
>-|TRBJ2-3|TRBV2|-
CANSGGLTDTQYF
TGTGCCAACTCCGGGGGGCTCACAGATACGCAGTATTTT
>-|TRBJ1-2|TRBV15|-
CATSREPSRQSHTRYGYTF
TGTGCCACCAGCAGAGAACCCTCCCGGCAGTCACACACACGCTATGGCTACACCTTC
>-|TRBJ1-2|TRBV27|TRBD1
CASKGQTLYGYTF
TGTGCCAGCAAGGGACAGACCCTCTATGGCTACACCTTC
>-|TRBJ1-5|TRBV4-1|-
CASSPNTEIQDQPQHF
TGCGCCAGCAGCCCAAACACCGAGATACAGGATCAGCCCCAGCATTTT
>-|TRBJ1-1|TRBV7-9|-
CASSLPGGVEAFF
TGTGCCAGCAGCCTCCCGGGGGGTGTTGAAGCTTTCTTT
>-|TRBJ2-7|TRBV6-4|-
CASSPRGHTTEQYF
TGTGCCAGCAGCCCCCGGGGGCATACGACGGAGCAGTACTTC
>few|TRBJ1-5|TRBV7-8|-
CASGLNQPQHF
TGTGCCAGCGGGCTCAATCAGCCCCAGCATTTT